Listed below are T cell receptor beta chains from one sample, sequenced in a study of T cell responses to AZD1222 COVID-19 vaccine. Data came from immunoSEQ multiplex PCR; TCRdb stores just in-frame clones and leaves some out. The table has around 78,000 clones, almost 90% seen once; the top ten hold approximately 1.3%. The sequenced sample was peripheral blood, obtained 28 days after the second AZD1222 dose. The receptors here all came from an adult who received the AZD1222 COVID-19 vaccine. The CDR3 runs from the conserved cysteine through the conserved F or W. The order of the fields is J gene, clone size, D gene, V gene, CDR3 protein, CDR3 DNA. The D gene is left open where the match is weak. A row's size may be missing; if present it is once, few, many or a size class.

>TRBJ2-7|NA|TRBD2|TRBV5-1
CASSEGLAGAGEQYF
TGCGCCAGCAGCGAGGGACTAGCGGGGGCCGGCGAGCAGTACTTC
>TRBJ2-1|NA|TRBD1|TRBV6-5
CASRPTGGSYNEQFF
TGTGCCAGCAGACCCACAGGGGGCTCCTACAATGAGCAGTTCTTC
>TRBJ1-5|NA|NA|TRBV5-8
CASSSIGRGTGPQHF
TGTGCCAGCAGCTCCATTGGCAGAGGAACGGGGCCCCAGCATTTT
>TRBJ1-6|NA|TRBD1|TRBV6-5
CASSRTGNNSPLHF
TGTGCCAGCAGTCGGACAGGAAACAATTCACCCCTCCACTTT
>TRBJ1-2|NA|NA|TRBV20-1
CSVKNYGYTF
TGCAGTGTTAAAAACTATGGCTACACCTTC
>TRBJ1-5|NA|NA|TRBV6-1
CASSEWEPQHF
TGTGCCAGCAGTGAGTGGGAACCCCAGCATTTT
>TRBJ1-2|few|TRBD1|TRBV27
CASTTQGKGYGYTF
TGTGCCAGCACCACACAGGGGAAGGGCTATGGCTACACCTTC
>TRBJ2-7|NA|NA|TRBV6-5
CASREGASYEQYF
TGTGCCAGCAGGGAGGGGGCGAGTTACGAGCAGTACTTC
>TRBJ2-7|once|NA|TRBV5-1
CASSLRGANSYEQYF
TGCGCCAGCAGCTTGAGGGGGGCCAACTCCTACGAGCAGTACTTC
>TRBJ2-1|NA|TRBD1|TRBV5-1
CVSSLGDRDSNEQFF
TGCGTCAGCAGCTTAGGGGACAGGGATAGCAATGAGCAGTTCTTC
>TRBJ2-3|NA|NA|TRBV3-1/TRBV3-2
CASSQDNIETGRELDTQYF
TGTGCCAGCAGCCAAGATAACATAGAAACAGGGAGGGAGTTGGATACGCAGTATTTT
>TRBJ1-2|NA|TRBD1|TRBV24-1
CATSDFRAGGFRGYTF
TGTGCCACCAGTGATTTTAGGGCAGGGGGCTTTCGTGGCTACACCTTC
>TRBJ2-1|NA|NA|TRBV6-5
CASSLSVLPYNEQFF
TGTGCCAGCAGTCTTAGCGTCCTCCCCTACAATGAGCAGTTCTTC
>TRBJ1-2|few|NA|TRBV28
CASKGLNYGYTF
TGTGCCAGCAAGGGACTTAACTATGGCTACACCTTC
>TRBJ2-7|NA|TRBD1|TRBV5-4
CASSRGGQGSYEQYF
TGTGCCAGCAGCAGGGGGGGACAGGGTTCCTACGAGCAGTACTTC
>TRBJ2-3|few|NA|TRBV9
CASSVDQEGTQYF
TGTGCCAGCAGCGTAGACCAAGAGGGGACGCAGTATTTT
>TRBJ1-2|NA|NA|TRBV9
CASSGTGDYGYTF
TGTGCCAGCAGCGGGACGGGTGACTATGGCTACACCTTC
>TRBJ2-7|NA|TRBD2|TRBV7-2
CASSASGGTYEQYF
TGTGCCAGCAGCGCTAGCGGGGGAACATACGAGCAGTACTTC
>TRBJ2-3|NA|NA|TRBV2
CASSEWAPQDTQYF
TGTGCCAGCAGTGAATGGGCCCCCCAAGATACGCAGTATTTT
>TRBJ1-6|NA|NA|TRBV7-9
CASSSEAGYNSPLHF
TGTGCCAGCAGCTCAGAGGCAGGGTATAATTCACCCCTCCACTTT
>TRBJ2-3|NA|TRBD1|TRBV9
CASTVEGQASSTDTQYF
TGTGCCAGCACCGTAGAGGGACAGGCATCTAGCACAGATACGCAGTATTTT
>TRBJ1-4|NA|NA|TRBV28
CASSIPGARNEKLFF
TGTGCCAGCAGTATCCCCGGGGCGAGGAATGAAAAACTGTTTTTT
>TRBJ2-5|NA|TRBD2|TRBV4-2
CASSGTSGGAEETQYF
TGTGCCAGCAGCGGGACTAGCGGGGGGGCTGAGGAGACCCAGTACTTC
>TRBJ1-4|NA|NA|TRBV6-5
CASRQGSEKLFF
TGTGCCAGCAGGCAAGGGTCTGAAAAACTGTTTTTT
>TRBJ1-6|once|TRBD1|TRBV4-2
CASSNRQGDNSPLHF
TGTGCCAGCAGCAACAGACAGGGGGATAATTCACCCCTCCACTTT
>TRBJ1-1|once|NA|TRBV9
CASSVAGTPEAFF
TGTGCCAGCAGCGTAGCTGGAACACCTGAAGCTTTCTTT
>TRBJ2-7|NA|NA|TRBV19
CASSDGFHYEQYF
TGTGCCAGTAGTGACGGGTTCCACTACGAGCAGTACTTC
>TRBJ1-5|NA|NA|TRBV7-2
CASSADRLSNQPQHF
TGTGCCAGCAGTGCGGACAGACTTAGCAATCAGCCCCAGCATTTT
>TRBJ2-6|NA|NA|TRBV7-2
CASSSRGANVLTF
TGTGCCAGCAGCTCTAGGGGGGCCAACGTCCTGACTTTC
>TRBJ1-1|NA|NA|TRBV4-2
CASSPTGGGENTEAFF
TGTGCCAGCAGCCCCACGGGGGGGGGCGAGAACACTGAAGCTTTCTTT
>TRBJ1-2|NA|NA|TRBV27
CASSPTALRGGTYGYTF
TGTGCCAGCAGTCCGACCGCCTTGAGGGGCGGCACCTATGGCTACACCTTC
>TRBJ2-5|NA|TRBD2|TRBV6-5
CASSYSHTGGQETQYF
TGTGCCAGCAGTTACTCGCACACGGGGGGGCAAGAGACCCAGTACTTC
>TRBJ2-7|once|NA|TRBV9
CASSELTGEQYF
TGTGCCAGCAGCGAGCTTACAGGCGAGCAGTACTTC
>TRBJ2-7|NA|TRBD1|TRBV6-2/TRBV6-3
CASSYRDRAEQYF
TGTGCCAGCAGTTATCGGGACAGGGCCGAGCAGTACTTC
>TRBJ1-2|NA|TRBD1|TRBV25-1
CASGGTGDGYGYTF
TGTGCCAGCGGGGGGACAGGGGATGGCTATGGCTACACCTTC
>TRBJ1-1|NA|TRBD1|TRBV5-4
CASSLGDRPSMNTEAFF
TGTGCCAGCAGCTTGGGGGACAGGCCTAGTATGAACACTGAAGCTTTCTTT
>TRBJ2-2|NA|TRBD2|TRBV7-2
CASSFPAGGGTGELFF
TGTGCCAGCAGCTTCCCCGCGGGGGGCGGGACCGGGGAGCTGTTTTTT
>TRBJ2-3|NA|NA|TRBV7-9
CASSPSRGSLSDTQYF
TGTGCCAGCAGCCCCTCCCGAGGGTCGCTGTCAGATACGCAGTATTTT
>TRBJ1-1|NA|NA|TRBV12-3/TRBV12-4
CASSLGGSTEAFF
TGTGCCAGCAGTTTGGGAGGTAGCACTGAAGCTTTCTTT
>TRBJ1-1|few|NA|TRBV6-6
CASCPTGAEAFF
TGTGCCAGCTGTCCAACAGGAGCTGAAGCTTTCTTT
>TRBJ2-1|NA|TRBD2|TRBV28
CASSPAGGPHNEQFF
TGTGCCAGCAGCCCAGCGGGGGGGCCCCACAATGAGCAGTTCTTC
>TRBJ2-2|NA|NA|TRBV3-1/TRBV3-2
CASSQDYGGAGELFF
TGTGCCAGCAGCCAAGATTACGGGGGAGCCGGGGAGCTGTTTTTT
>TRBJ2-7|NA|NA|TRBV6-5
CASSYQRYSYEQYF
TGTGCCAGCAGTTACCAGAGGTACTCCTACGAGCAGTACTTC